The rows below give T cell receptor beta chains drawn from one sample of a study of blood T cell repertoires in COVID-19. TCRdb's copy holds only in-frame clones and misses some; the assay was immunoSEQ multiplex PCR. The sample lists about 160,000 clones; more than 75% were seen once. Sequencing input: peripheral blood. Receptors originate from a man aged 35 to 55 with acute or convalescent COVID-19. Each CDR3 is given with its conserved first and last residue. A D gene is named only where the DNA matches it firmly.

CDR3 protein: CASSVGTGGNYGYTF; V gene: TRBV9; J gene: TRBJ1-2; D gene: TRBD1
CDR3 protein: CASSQGPTGADRDIQYF; V gene: TRBV4-3; J gene: TRBJ2-4; D gene: TRBD1
CDR3 protein: CASSPDPGNEKLFF; V gene: TRBV5-1; J gene: TRBJ1-4; D gene: -
CDR3 protein: CASSLDGRSTEAFF; V gene: TRBV7-3; J gene: TRBJ1-1; D gene: -
CDR3 protein: CAAGDSNTGELFF; V gene: TRBV24-1; J gene: TRBJ2-2; D gene: TRBD1
CDR3 protein: CASSAQDRGNGYTF; V gene: TRBV6-2/TRBV6-3; J gene: TRBJ1-2; D gene: TRBD1
CDR3 protein: CATSGTGGLYEQFF; V gene: TRBV24-1; J gene: TRBJ2-1; D gene: TRBD1
CDR3 protein: CASSRAGRTGGQYF; V gene: TRBV27; J gene: TRBJ2-7; D gene: TRBD2
CDR3 protein: CAWKQGQGSEQYF; V gene: TRBV30; J gene: TRBJ2-7; D gene: TRBD1
CDR3 protein: CATSRDSQPGELFF; V gene: TRBV15; J gene: TRBJ2-2; D gene: -
CDR3 protein: CASCTGQGAYEQYF; V gene: TRBV28; J gene: TRBJ2-7; D gene: TRBD1
CDR3 protein: CASRKGQGGGNQPQHF; V gene: TRBV5-8; J gene: TRBJ1-5; D gene: TRBD1
CDR3 protein: CASSLIWDTNNYGYTF; V gene: TRBV6-4; J gene: TRBJ1-2; D gene: -
CDR3 protein: CAISESQAGGADTQYF; V gene: TRBV10-3; J gene: TRBJ2-3; D gene: TRBD2
CDR3 protein: CAWKPTGNYGYTF; V gene: TRBV30; J gene: TRBJ1-2; D gene: -
CDR3 protein: CASSPTGTNYGYTF; V gene: TRBV5-1; J gene: TRBJ1-2; D gene: -
CDR3 protein: CASSLGLRGQDSPLHF; V gene: TRBV5-4; J gene: TRBJ1-6; D gene: TRBD1
CDR3 protein: CASSLGLVPNEQFF; V gene: TRBV27; J gene: TRBJ2-1; D gene: -
CDR3 protein: CSASTGNVEAFF; V gene: TRBV20-1; J gene: TRBJ1-1; D gene: -
CDR3 protein: CASSLDRGTEAFF; V gene: TRBV7-2; J gene: TRBJ1-1; D gene: -
CDR3 protein: CASRRRGGAYEQYF; V gene: TRBV6-5; J gene: TRBJ2-7; D gene: -
CDR3 protein: CASSQGLDGYTF; V gene: TRBV6-6; J gene: TRBJ1-2; D gene: -
CDR3 protein: CASSILSSYNEQFF; V gene: TRBV14; J gene: TRBJ2-1; D gene: -
CDR3 protein: CASSQERAGPYEQYF; V gene: TRBV4-2; J gene: TRBJ2-7; D gene: TRBD2
CDR3 protein: CASSLTGTGRNTEAFF; V gene: TRBV2; J gene: TRBJ1-1; D gene: TRBD1
CDR3 protein: CASSFSLGGNTDTQYF; V gene: TRBV28; J gene: TRBJ2-3; D gene: TRBD2
CDR3 protein: CASSQGLGPYEQYF; V gene: TRBV3-1/TRBV3-2; J gene: TRBJ2-7; D gene: TRBD2
CDR3 protein: CASSYPPGQGNEKLFF; V gene: TRBV6-2/TRBV6-3; J gene: TRBJ1-4; D gene: TRBD1
CDR3 protein: CASSGGQGYYSNQPQHF; V gene: TRBV6-1; J gene: TRBJ1-5; D gene: TRBD1